These 18 T cell receptor beta chains originate from one sample sequenced in a study of cytomegalovirus exposure and HLA in healthy donors. Both 60 Vbeta primers and 13 Jbeta primers went into the PCR. TCRdb's copy holds only in-frame clones and misses some; the assay was immunoSEQ multiplex PCR. This table holds about 200,000 clones, 60% to 85% found once. The source material was PBMCs. The source is a girl between 5 and 17 years old in good health and CMV-seropositive.

This rearrangement joins TRBV11-3 to TRBJ1-1; D is possibly TRBD1 (6 bases). The germline V and J ends were trimmed by 2 bases and 0 bases, with 13 bases remaining between them. CDR3 size: 16 residues. CDR1 and CDR2 from the germline V gene are SGHNT and YENEEA. CDR3 DNA: TGTGCCAGCAGCTTACGGCCAGGGGTCATGAACACTGAAGCTTTCTTT. Its translation is CASSLRPGVMNTEAFF.

The genes are TRBV6-1 and TRBJ2-7, with TRBD2 matching 15 bases. Trimming removed 5 bases from V and 4 bases from J; junction bases left unmatched: 3. This CDR3 contains 15 residues. CDR1 MNHNS and CDR2 SASEGT come from the germline V gene. CDR3 nucleotide sequence: TGTGCCAGCAGTCAGGGACTAGCGGGGGGATACGAGCAGTACTTC. Its protein product is CASSQGLAGGYEQYF.

This chain connects TRBV7-2 to TRBJ1-4; D possibly corresponds to TRBD1 (5 bases). Deletions cut 0 bases from V and 7 bases from J, with 15 bases between. The V gene's germline CDR1 is SGHTA and CDR2 FQGNSA. The CDR3 loop spans 16 amino acids. This CDR3 reads CASSLAPGGASEKLFF. CDR3 DNA: TGTGCCAGCAGCTTAGCCCCAGGAGGGGCCTCTGAAAAACTGTTTTTT. Looking up the rest from reference TRBV7-2 and TRBJ1-4 gives the full variable domain: GAGVSQSPSNKVTEKGKDVELRCDPISGHTALYWYRQSLGQGLEFLIYFQGNSAPDKSGLPSDRFSAERTGGSVSTLTIQRTQQEDSAVYLCASSLAPGGASEKLFFGSGTQLSVL.

The chain recombines TRBV7-8 with TRBJ1-4; D gene uncertain. Germline loops: CDR1 SGHVS, CDR2 FQNEAQ. The V gene lost 1 base and the J gene lost 3 bases, with 6 bases spanning the gap. The CDR3 sequence is 14 residues long. The CDR3 reads CASSLGRANEKLFF. The CDR3 DNA sequence: TGTGCCAGCAGCTTAGGGCGGGCTAATGAAAAACTGTTTTTT.

Comments on this clone: At the DNA level, this CDR3 is encoded by other sequences in the same sample as well. This chain connects TRBV11-3 to TRBJ1-1; 8 positions match TRBD1. Trimming removed 1 base from V and 4 bases from J; junction bases left unmatched: 2. Looked up from germline, CDR1 is SGHNT and CDR2 is YENEEA. The CDR3 has 14 residues. This CDR3 reads CASSLGQGSTEAFF. CDR3 DNA: TGTGCCAGCAGCTTAGGACAGGGGAGCACTGAAGCTTTCTTT. The whole variable domain, remainder taken from reference TRBV11-3 and TRBJ1-1, is EAGVVQSPRYKIIEKKQPVAFWCNPISGHNTLYWYLQNLGQGPELLIRYENEEAVDDSQLPKDRFSAERLKGVDSTLKIQPAELGDSAVYLCASSLGQGSTEAFFGQGTRLTVV.

Details on this clone: A read error may account for a junction end that differs from germline. The chain links TRBV7-9 to TRBJ1-2; D possibly corresponds to TRBD1 (5 bases). This CDR3 is built from 13 residues. Germline V gene sequence: CDR1 SEHNR, CDR2 FQNEAQ (reference sequence). DNA for the CDR3: TGTTCCAGCAGCTTAAGGGGAAACTATGGCTACACCTTC. Protein: CSSSLRGNYGYTF.

A single count supports this clone. The CDR3 is CASSQDLRVSGLRGEKLFF. CDR3 nucleotide sequence: TGTGCCAGCAGCCAAGATCTTAGGGTAAGTGGGTTGAGGGGGGAAAAACTGTTTTTT. This rearrangement joins TRBV14 to TRBJ1-4; D is possibly TRBD1 (6 bases). With 0 bases removed from V and 8 bases from J, the gap between germline ends came to 25 bases. Germline loops: CDR1 SGHDN, CDR2 FVKESK. There are 19 residues in the CDR3.

The chain joins TRBV7-2 to TRBJ1-5; 7 bases align to TRBD1. The germline CDR1 and CDR2 sequences are SGHTA and FQGNSA. The V segment lost 5 bases and the J segment 8 bases; nucleotides outside the gene matches: 15. This CDR3 spans 16 amino acids. The CDR3 is CASSLVGTVNNKPQHF. DNA of the CDR3: TGTGCCAGCAGCCTGGTGGGGACAGTCAATAACAAGCCCCAGCATTTT.

The V call is TRBV19, the J call TRBJ2-5, with 7 nucleotides matching TRBD2. Trimming removed 8 bases from V and 5 bases from J; junction bases left unmatched: 20. Per the germline V gene, CDR1 is LNHDA and CDR2 is SQIVND (reference sequence). CDR3 size: 17 residues. DNA of the CDR3: TGTGCCAGTTTGGGATTCCTGACTAGCCGAACATGGGAGACCCAGTACTTC. This encodes CASLGFLTSRTWETQYF.

This chain uses TRBV29-1 with TRBJ1-2, with unresolved D. There are 12 residues in the CDR3. CDR1 is SQVTM and CDR2 is ANQGSEA in the germline V gene. V dropped 6 bases and J dropped 5 bases, with 13 bases sitting between them. The CDR3: CSVARGRYGYTF. CDR3 nucleotides: TGCAGCGTGGCGCGGGGTCGATATGGCTACACCTTC.

The chain combines TRBV6-1 with TRBJ2-1; 8 positions match TRBD1. CDR1 and CDR2 (germline): MNHNS, SASEGT. Germline trimming cut 10 bases from V and 6 bases from J; bases unmatched to any gene: 5. The CDR3 has 12 amino acids. The chain's CDR3 is CANNTGGNEQFF. For the CDR3, the DNA is TGTGCCAACAATACAGGGGGCAATGAGCAGTTCTTC.

The chain has TRBV5-1 and TRBJ2-5; D is possibly TRBD2 (6 bases). V lost 2 bases to trimming and J lost 11 bases, with 19 bases between them. Germline CDR1 is SGHRS and CDR2 is YFSETQ. The CDR3 runs to 14 residues. CDR3 nucleotide sequence: TGCGCCAGCAGCTTTGCCACGGGGGATGGAGAGCAGTACTTC. Its protein product is CASSFATGDGEQYF.

The chain has TRBV7-9 and TRBJ2-7; no reliable D call. CDR1 is SEHNR and CDR2 is FQNEAQ in the germline V gene (reference sequence). This CDR3 is 13 amino acids long. The germline V and J ends were trimmed by 5 bases and 2 bases, with 10 bases remaining between them. CDR3 region: CASSPHTTYEQYF. CDR3 nucleotides: TGTGCCAGCAGCCCCCACACCACCTACGAGCAGTACTTC.

This clone appeared a few times. The chain carries TRBV29-1 and TRBJ2-6; tentative D call: TRBD2 (6 bases). The CDR3 has 14 residues. Per germline, CDR1 SQVTM and CDR2 ANQGSEA. The ends were cut back, 5 bases at V and 0 bases at J, with 8 bases in the middle. CDR3 DNA: TGCAGCGTTCAGGAGGGCTCTGGGGCCAACGTCCTGACTTTC. It codes for CSVQEGSGANVLTF. The full variable domain, in which reference TRBV29-1 and TRBJ2-6 provide the parts outside the CDR3, is SAVISQKPSRDICQRGTSLTIQCQVDSQVTMMFWYRQQPGQSLTLIATANQGSEATYESGFVIDKFPISRPNLTFSTLTVSNMSPEDSSIYLCSVQEGSGANVLTFGAGSRLTVL.

This clone was observed a handful of times. The chain joins TRBV6-1 to TRBJ1-1; weak D call: TRBD1 (6 bases). Trimming pared 5 bases from V and 2 bases from J, leaving 15 bases between. Germline assignment: CDR1 MNHNS and CDR2 SASEGT. The CDR3 length is 15 residues. The CDR3 region is CASSSTGTANTEAFF. For the CDR3, the DNA is TGTGCCAGCAGTTCAACAGGGACGGCCAACACTGAAGCTTTCTTT.

V and J are TRBV9 and TRBJ2-2; no clear D. The V end lost 3 bases, the J end lost 5 bases, and 2 bases lay between the germline ends. CDR1 and CDR2 (germline): SGDLS, YYNGEE. This CDR3 spans 11 amino acids. The CDR3 nucleotides are TGTGCCAGCAGCGCGACCGGGGAGCTGTTTTTT. This gives the protein CASSATGELFF.

V and J are TRBV4-3 and TRBJ2-1; possible D gene TRBD2, 7 bases. The V gene lost 0 bases and the J gene lost 2 bases, with 17 bases spanning the gap. The germline gives CDR1 LGHNA, CDR2 YSLEER. The CDR3 runs 18 residues. The chain's CDR3 is CASSQDGVGGATYNEQFF. The CDR3 DNA reads as TGCGCCAGCAGCCAAGATGGGGTAGGGGGGGCCACCTACAATGAGCAGTTCTTC.

The chain is built from TRBV11-3 and TRBJ2-7, with D tentatively TRBD2 (6 bases). V was pared by 2 bases and J by 1 base, with 15 bases between. CDR3 size: 16 residues. CDR1 SGHNT and CDR2 YENEEA come from the germline V gene. The CDR3: CASSLSHGTGSYEQYF. CDR3 bases: TGTGCCAGCAGCTTAAGTCATGGGACTGGATCCTACGAGCAGTACTTC.